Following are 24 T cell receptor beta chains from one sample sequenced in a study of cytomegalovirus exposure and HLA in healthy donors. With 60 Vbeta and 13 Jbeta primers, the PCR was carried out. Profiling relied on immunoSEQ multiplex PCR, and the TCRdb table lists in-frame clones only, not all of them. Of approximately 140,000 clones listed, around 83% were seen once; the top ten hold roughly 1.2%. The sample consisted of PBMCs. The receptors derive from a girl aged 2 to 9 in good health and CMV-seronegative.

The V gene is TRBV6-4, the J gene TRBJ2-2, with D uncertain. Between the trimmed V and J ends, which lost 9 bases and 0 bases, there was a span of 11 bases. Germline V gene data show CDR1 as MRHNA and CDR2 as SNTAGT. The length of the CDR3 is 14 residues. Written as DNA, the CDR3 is TGTGCCAGTGCCCTGGCAGCGAACACCGGGGAGCTGTTTTTT. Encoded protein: CASALAANTGELFF.

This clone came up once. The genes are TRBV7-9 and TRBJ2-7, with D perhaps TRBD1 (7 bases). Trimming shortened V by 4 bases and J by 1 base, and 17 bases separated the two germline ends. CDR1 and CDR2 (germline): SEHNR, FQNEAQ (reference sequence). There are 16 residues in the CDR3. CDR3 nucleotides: TGTGCCAGCAGCTACCTGCCGGCAGGGGGGTCCTACGAGCAGTACTTC. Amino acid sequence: CASSYLPAGGSYEQYF.

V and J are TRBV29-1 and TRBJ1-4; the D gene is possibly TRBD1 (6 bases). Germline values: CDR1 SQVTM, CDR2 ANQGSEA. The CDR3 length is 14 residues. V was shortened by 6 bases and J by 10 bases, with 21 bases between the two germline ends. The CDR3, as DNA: TGCAGCGTGTTGGGCACAGGGCAATCGGGAAAACTGTTTTTT. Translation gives CSVLGTGQSGKLFF.

For the CDR3, the DNA is TGTGCCAGCAGCCCGATGACTAGCGGGGCAACTTACGAGCAGTACTTC. Encoded protein: CASSPMTSGATYEQYF. This chain connects TRBV5-4 to TRBJ2-7; 11 nucleotides match TRBD2. V lost 4 bases, J lost 4 bases, and 10 bases stayed unmatched. CDR1 and CDR2 (germline): SGHNT, YYREEE (reference sequence). CDR3 length: 16 residues.

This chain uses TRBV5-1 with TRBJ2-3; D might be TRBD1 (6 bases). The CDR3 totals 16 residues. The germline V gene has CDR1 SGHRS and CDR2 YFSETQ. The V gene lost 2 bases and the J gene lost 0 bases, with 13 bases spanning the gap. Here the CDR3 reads CASSLYDQGSTDTQYF. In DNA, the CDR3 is TGCGCCAGCAGCTTATACGATCAGGGGAGCACAGATACGCAGTATTTT. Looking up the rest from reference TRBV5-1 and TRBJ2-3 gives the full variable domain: KAGVTQTPRYLIKTRGQQVTLSCSPISGHRSVSWYQQTPGQGLQFLFEYFSETQRNKGNFPGRFSGRQFSNSRSEMNVSTLELGDSALYLCASSLYDQGSTDTQYFGPGTRLTVL.

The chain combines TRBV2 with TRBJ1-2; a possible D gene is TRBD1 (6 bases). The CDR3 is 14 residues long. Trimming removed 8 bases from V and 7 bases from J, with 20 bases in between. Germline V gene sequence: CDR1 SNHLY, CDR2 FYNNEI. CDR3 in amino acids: CASLARGLEAGYTF. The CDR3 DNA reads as TGTGCCAGCCTGGCCAGGGGTTTGGAGGCTGGCTACACCTTC.

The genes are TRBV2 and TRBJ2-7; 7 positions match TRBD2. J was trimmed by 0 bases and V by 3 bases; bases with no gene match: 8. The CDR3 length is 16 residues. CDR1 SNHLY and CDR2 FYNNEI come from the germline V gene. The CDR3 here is CASSDSLAATSYEQYF. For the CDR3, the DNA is TGTGCCAGCAGTGATTCGCTAGCGGCAACCTCCTACGAGCAGTACTTC.

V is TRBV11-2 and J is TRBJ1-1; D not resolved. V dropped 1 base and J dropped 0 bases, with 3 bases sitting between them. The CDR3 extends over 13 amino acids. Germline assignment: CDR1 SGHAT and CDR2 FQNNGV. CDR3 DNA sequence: TGTGCCAGCAGCTTAGCTCTGAACACTGAAGCTTTCTTT. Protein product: CASSLALNTEAFF.

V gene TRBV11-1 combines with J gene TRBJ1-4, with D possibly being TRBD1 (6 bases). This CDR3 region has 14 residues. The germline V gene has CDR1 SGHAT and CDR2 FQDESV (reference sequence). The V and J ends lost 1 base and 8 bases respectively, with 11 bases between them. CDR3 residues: CASSLGQDEEKLFF. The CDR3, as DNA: TGTGCCAGCAGCTTAGGACAGGATGAGGAAAAACTGTTTTTT.

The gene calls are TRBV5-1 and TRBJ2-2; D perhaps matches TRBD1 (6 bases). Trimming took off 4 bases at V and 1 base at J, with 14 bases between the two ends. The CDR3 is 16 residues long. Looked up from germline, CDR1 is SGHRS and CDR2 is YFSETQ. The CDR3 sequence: CASSTTRDMNTGELFF. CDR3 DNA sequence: TGCGCCAGCAGCACAACCCGGGACATGAACACCGGGGAGCTGTTTTTT. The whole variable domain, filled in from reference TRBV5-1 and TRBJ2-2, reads KAGVTQTPRYLIKTRGQQVTLSCSPISGHRSVSWYQQTPGQGLQFLFEYFSETQRNKGNFPGRFSGRQFSNSRSEMNVSTLELGDSALYLCASSTTRDMNTGELFFGEGSRLTVL.

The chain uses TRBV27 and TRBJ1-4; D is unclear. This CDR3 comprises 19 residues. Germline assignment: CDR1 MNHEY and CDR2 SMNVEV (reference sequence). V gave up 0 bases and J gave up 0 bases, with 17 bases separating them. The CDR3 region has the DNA TGTGCCAGCAGTTTATCGGGCGACAAGACCTTTGCAACTAATGAAAAACTGTTTTTT. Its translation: CASSLSGDKTFATNEKLFF.

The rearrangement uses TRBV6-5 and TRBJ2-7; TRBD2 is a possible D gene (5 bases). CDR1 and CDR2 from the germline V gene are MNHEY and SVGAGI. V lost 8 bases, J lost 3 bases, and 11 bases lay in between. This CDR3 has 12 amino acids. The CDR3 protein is CASGERSYEQYF. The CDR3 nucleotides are TGTGCCAGCGGCGAGCGGAGCTACGAGCAGTACTTC.

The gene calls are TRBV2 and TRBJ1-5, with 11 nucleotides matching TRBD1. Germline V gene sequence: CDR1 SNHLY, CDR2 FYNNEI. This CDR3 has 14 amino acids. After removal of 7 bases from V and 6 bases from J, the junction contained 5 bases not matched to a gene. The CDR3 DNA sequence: TGTGCCAGCACTACGGGACAGGGGGTTCAGCCCCAGCATTTT. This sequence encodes CASTTGQGVQPQHF.

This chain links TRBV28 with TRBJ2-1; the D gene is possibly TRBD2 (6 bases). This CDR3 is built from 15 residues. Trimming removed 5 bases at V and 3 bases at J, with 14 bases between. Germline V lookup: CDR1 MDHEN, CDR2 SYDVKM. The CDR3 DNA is TGTGCCAGCAGTGCATCCGGGACTCACTACAATGAGCAGTTCTTC. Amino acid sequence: CASSASGTHYNEQFF.

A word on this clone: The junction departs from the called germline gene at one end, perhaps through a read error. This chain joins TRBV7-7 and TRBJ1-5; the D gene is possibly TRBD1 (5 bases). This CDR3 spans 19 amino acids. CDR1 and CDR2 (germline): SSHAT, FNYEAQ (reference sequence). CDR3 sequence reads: CASSSPSSERGSVNQPQHF. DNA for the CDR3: TGTGCTAGCAGCTCCCCATCCTCAGAACGGGGGAGCGTCAATCAGCCCCAGCATTTT.

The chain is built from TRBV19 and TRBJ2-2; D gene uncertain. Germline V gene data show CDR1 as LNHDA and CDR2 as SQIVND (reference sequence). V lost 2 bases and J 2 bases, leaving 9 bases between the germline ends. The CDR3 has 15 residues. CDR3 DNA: TGTGCCAGTAGTATACACAACCCAAACACCGGGGAGCTGTTTTTT. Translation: CASSIHNPNTGELFF.

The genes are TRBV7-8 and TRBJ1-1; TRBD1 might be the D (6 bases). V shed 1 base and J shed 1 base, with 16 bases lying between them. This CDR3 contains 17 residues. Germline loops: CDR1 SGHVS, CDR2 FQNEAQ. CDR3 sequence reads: CASSLDGQSSPNTEAFF. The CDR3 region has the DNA TGTGCCAGCAGCTTAGACGGACAGTCCTCCCCGAACACTGAAGCTTTCTTT. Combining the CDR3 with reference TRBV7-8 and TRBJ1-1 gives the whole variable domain GAGVSQSPRYKVAKRGQDVALRCDPISGHVSLFWYQQALGQGPEFLTYFQNEAQLDKSGLPSDRFFAERPEGSVSTLKIQRTQQEDSAVYLCASSLDGQSSPNTEAFFGQGTRLTVV.

The CDR3 is CASSDLPDRRRPYEQYF. DNA of the CDR3: TGTGCCAGCAGTGATCTCCCTGACAGGCGAAGACCCTACGAGCAGTACTTC. This rearrangement joins TRBV2 to TRBJ2-7; D is perhaps TRBD1 (6 bases). Germline V gene lookup returns CDR1 SNHLY and CDR2 FYNNEI. This CDR3 region has 17 residues. Trimming cost V 3 bases and J 2 bases, with 20 bases left between them.

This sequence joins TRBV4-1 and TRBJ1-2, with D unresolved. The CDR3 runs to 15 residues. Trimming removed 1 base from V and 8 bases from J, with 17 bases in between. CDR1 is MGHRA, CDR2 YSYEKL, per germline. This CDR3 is CASSQVGATGLGYTF. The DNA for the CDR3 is TGCGCCAGCAGCCAAGTGGGAGCAACGGGTTTAGGCTACACCTTC.

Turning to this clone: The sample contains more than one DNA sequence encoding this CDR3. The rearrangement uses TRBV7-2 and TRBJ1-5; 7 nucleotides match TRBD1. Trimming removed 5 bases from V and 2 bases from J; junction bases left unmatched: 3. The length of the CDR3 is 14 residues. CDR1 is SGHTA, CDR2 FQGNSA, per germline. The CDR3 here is CASSSRGGNQPQHF. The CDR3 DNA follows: TGTGCCAGCAGCAGCAGGGGGGGCAATCAGCCCCAGCATTTT. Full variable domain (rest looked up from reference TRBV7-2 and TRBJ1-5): GAGVSQSPSNKVTEKGKDVELRCDPISGHTALYWYRQSLGQGLEFLIYFQGNSAPDKSGLPSDRFSAERTGGSVSTLTIQRTQQEDSAVYLCASSSRGGNQPQHFGDGTRLSIL.

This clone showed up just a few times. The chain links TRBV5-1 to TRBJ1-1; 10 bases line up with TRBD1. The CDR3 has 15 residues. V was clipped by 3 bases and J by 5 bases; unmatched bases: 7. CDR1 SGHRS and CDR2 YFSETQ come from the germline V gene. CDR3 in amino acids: CASSSADRGYTEAFF. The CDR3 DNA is TGCGCCAGCAGCTCGGCGGACAGGGGGTATACTGAAGCTTTCTTT.

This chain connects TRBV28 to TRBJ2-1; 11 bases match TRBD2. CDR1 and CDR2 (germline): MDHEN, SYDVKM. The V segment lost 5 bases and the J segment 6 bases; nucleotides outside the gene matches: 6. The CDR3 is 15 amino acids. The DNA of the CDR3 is TGTGCCAGCAGTCCAACTAGCGGGAGTTCCAATGAGCAGTTCTTC. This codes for CASSPTSGSSNEQFF. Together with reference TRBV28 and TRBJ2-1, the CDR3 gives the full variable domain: DVKVTQSSRYLVKRTGEKVFLECVQDMDHENMFWYRQDPGLGLRLIYFSYDVKMKEKGDIPEGYSVSREKKERFSLILESASTNQTSMYLCASSPTSGSSNEQFFGPGTRLTVL.

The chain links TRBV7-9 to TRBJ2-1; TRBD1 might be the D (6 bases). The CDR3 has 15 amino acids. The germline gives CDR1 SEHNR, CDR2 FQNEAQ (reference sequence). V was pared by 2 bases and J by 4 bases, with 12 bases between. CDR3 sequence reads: CASSLSGGVYNEQFF. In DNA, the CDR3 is TGTGCCAGCAGCTTATCTGGGGGCGTATACAATGAGCAGTTCTTC.

The CDR3 DNA reads as TGTGCCAGCAGCTTATTAACAGGGAATTCCAACGAGCAGTACTTC. It encodes CASSLLTGNSNEQYF. This rearrangement joins TRBV7-8 to TRBJ2-7; D might be TRBD1 (6 bases). V lost 2 bases and J lost 5, with 16 bases in between. The CDR3 contains 15 residues. The germline V gene has CDR1 SGHVS and CDR2 FQNEAQ.